This T cell receptor beta chain was identified during a study of shared clonotypes between healthy human individuals. Trimming cost V 6 bases and J 4 bases; bases outside gene matches: 9. Germline V lookup: CDR1 MDHEN, CDR2 SYDVKM. This CDR3 spans 16 amino acids. Clones were read by immunoSEQ multiplex PCR, and TCRdb kept only the in-frame ones, dropping some. The repertoire holds 2 million to 2.5 million clones, with about 92% as singletons. This clonotype was obtained from a young man in good health. Some clones in this sample may be carry-over from other donors' samples. Sequenced input: naive CD4+ T cells from PBMCs. The subset: CD45RA+ positively selected. The chain has TRBV28 and TRBJ2-2; TRBD1 aligns across 9 bases. The CDR3 here is CASSLSTGGFTGELFF. The CDR3 DNA follows: TGTGCCAGCAGCCTCAGTACAGGGGGCTTCACCGGGGAGCTGTTTTTT.